This record looks at one T cell receptor (beta chain) sequence and its context. These data are taken from a study of blood T cell repertoires in COVID-19. Study as a whole: PBMCs, B-cell-depleted T cells, or T cells provided the cDNA or gDNA that made up the material.

The CDR3 is 14 residues long. Per germline, CDR1 SNHLY and CDR2 FYNNEI. Losses at the gene ends were 5 bases for V and 6 bases for J; bases not matched to a gene: 4. As processed by the authors: Counts of nucleated cells, estimated from reference gene primer amplification, were obtained. Measured with immunoSEQ multiplex PCR; TCRdb has only the in-frame clones, and not every one. V, J and clone size are those of that table, while D and trimming were read from the DNA. Altogether tens of thousands of clones are present, about three quarters being singletons, with the ten largest covering roughly 28%. The TCR sequence derives from a woman aged 70-85 years with acute or convalescent COVID-19. Sequenced sample: peripheral blood. This sequence joins TRBV2 and TRBJ1-4; 9 bases fit TRBD1. The CDR3 loop is CASSYRGPDEKLFF. Written as DNA, the CDR3 is TGTGCCAGCAGTTACAGGGGGCCGGATGAAAAACTGTTTTTT.